These T cell receptor beta chains were read from a single sample in a study of shared clonotypes between healthy human individuals. Using immunoSEQ multiplex PCR, the repertoire was profiled, and TCRdb retains in-frame clones only, with some absent. The table includes 1.5 million to 2.5 million clones, approximately 95% detected once. The source material was naive CD8+ T cells sorted from blood. These TCRs come from a man aged 18 to 35 in good health. The CDR3 runs from the conserved cysteine through the conserved F or W. The order of the fields is V gene, J gene, clone size, D gene, CDR3 DNA, CDR3 protein. D genes are given only for firm matches. Some rows mark clone size as missing; the rest say once, few, many or name a class of expanded clone.

>TRBV30|TRBJ2-3|NA|NA
TGTGCCTGGAGTGTACTGCTCGGAGGCGGCACAGATACGCAGTATTTT
CAWSVLLGGGTDTQYF
>TRBV27|TRBJ2-2|NA|TRBD1
TGTGCCAGCAGTCTCGGACAGGGGGCCGACGGGGAGCTGTTTTTT
CASSLGQGADGELFF
>TRBV11-2|TRBJ2-7|NA|NA
TGTGCCAGCAGCTTAGGCTCAGACGAGCAGTACTTC
CASSLGSDEQYF
>TRBV10-3|TRBJ1-4|NA|NA
TGTGCCATCAGACAACCAACTAATGAAAAACTGTTTTTT
CAIRQPTNEKLFF
>TRBV4-3|TRBJ2-7|once|TRBD1
TGCGCCAGCAGCCAAGATTTCGGGACAGCCTACGAGCAGTACTTC
CASSQDFGTAYEQYF
>TRBV4-3|TRBJ2-7|NA|NA
TGCGCCAGCAGCCAAGAACCTAGCGAATCCTACGAGCAGTACTTC
CASSQEPSESYEQYF
>TRBV7-6|TRBJ1-2|NA|NA
TGTGCCAGCAGCCCTAGCGGGGCGGGTGGCTACACCTTC
CASSPSGAGGYTF
>TRBV7-2|TRBJ1-1|NA|NA
TGTGCCAGCAGCTTATTCACCCAAGGGGCGAACACTGAAGCTTTCTTT
CASSLFTQGANTEAFF
>TRBV7-2|TRBJ1-1|NA|NA
TGTGCCAGCAGCTTAGATGGCAGGGAAACTGAAGCTTTCTTT
CASSLDGRETEAFF
>TRBV27|TRBJ2-5|NA|TRBD2
TGTGCCAGCAGTGCATACCCGTTAGCGGGAGGGCCTCGGGAGACCCAGTACTTC
CASSAYPLAGGPRETQYF